Listed here are 27 T cell receptor beta chains from one sample, sequenced in a study of beta chain features in type 1 diabetes (dated by TCRdb to 2016 to 2019). What the authors observed across the whole study: In all four CD4+ subsets, TCRB CDR3 length was moderately but significantly shorter in type 1 diabetes patients.

The antigens of these receptors remain unknown. Library generation was performed with the immunoSEQ multiplex PCR assay. The High Capacity cDNA Reverse Transcription Kit was used to reverse transcribe all of the isolated RNA, meaning that expressed TCRB transcripts were what got sequenced. TCRdb holds this immuneACCESS table with in-frame rearrangements only. Some clones are missing; in checked studies, unresolved V genes explain under half, and the rest has no known cause. This sample is represented by about 280,000 clones; approximately 16% of them were singletons. The top ten constitute 0.015% to 0.019% of the sample. The specimen sequenced was naive CD4+ T cells from blood. The cell subset or site label here, explained by the study, means: true naive CD4+ T cells. These receptors were obtained from a man between 18 and 35 years old with type 1 diabetes.

This clone appeared once. The rearrangement joins TRBV5-1 to TRBJ1-2; D remains unclear. This CDR3 has 12 amino acids. Germline V gene lookup returns CDR1 SGHRS and CDR2 YFSETQ. Trimming stripped 5 bases from V and 8 bases from J, with 13 bases between. In DNA form, the CDR3 reads TGCGCCAGCAGTTACGAGGCGCGGGGCTACACCTTC. Translation gives CASSYEARGYTF.

The rearrangement uses TRBV18 and TRBJ1-2, with D possibly being TRBD1 (5 bases). This CDR3 spans 19 amino acids. V was trimmed by 0 bases and J by 6 bases, leaving 26 bases between them. CDR1 and CDR2 (germline): KGHSH, LQKENI. The CDR3 is CASSPPWAQGVSTVDGYTF. The CDR3 DNA follows: TGTGCCAGCTCACCACCGTGGGCGCAGGGTGTTTCAACTGTAGATGGCTACACCTTC.

This chain's CDR3 is CATSRVAGRGLSYEQYF. The CDR3 coding sequence is TGTGCCACCAGCAGAGTAGCTGGCAGGGGGCTCTCCTACGAGCAGTACTTC. V usage is TRBV15 and J usage is TRBJ2-7, with TRBD1 matching over 8 bases. CDR3 length: 17 residues. J lost 0 bases, V lost 1 base, and 8 bases had no gene match. From germline, CDR1 is LNHNV and CDR2 YYDKDF (reference sequence). Looking up the rest from reference TRBV15 and TRBJ2-7 gives the full variable domain: DAMVIQNPRYQVTQFGKPVTLSCSQTLNHNVMYWYQQKSSQAPKLLFHYYDKDFNNEADTPDNFQSRRPNTSFCFLDIRSPGLGDTAMYLCATSRVAGRGLSYEQYFGPGTRLTVT.

The table lists this clone with a few counts. The V gene is TRBV5-1, the J gene TRBJ1-1; 8 nucleotides align to TRBD1. CDR1 is SGHRS and CDR2 is YFSETQ in the germline V gene. V dropped 4 bases and J dropped 0; count of bases not matched to a gene: 8. The CDR3 loop spans 16 amino acids. The CDR3 region is CASSVTGGLLNTEAFF. CDR3 DNA: TGCGCCAGCAGCGTAACAGGGGGGTTATTGAACACTGAAGCTTTCTTT.

This chain connects TRBV30 to TRBJ2-7, with D possibly TRBD2 on 5 matching bases. Germline V lookup: CDR1 GTSNPN, CDR2 SVGIG (reference sequence). This CDR3 region has 13 residues. Trimming removed 2 bases from V and 2 bases from J, with 10 bases in between. CDR3 sequence (DNA): TGTGCCTGGAGTAGAGGGCTTGCCTACGAGCAGTACTTC. This encodes CAWSRGLAYEQYF.

V gene TRBV7-9 combines with J gene TRBJ1-1, with TRBD1 as a possible D gene (6 bases). The V end lost 4 bases, the J end lost 6 bases, and 21 bases lay between the germline ends. Germline CDR1 is SEHNR and CDR2 is FQNEAQ (reference sequence). CDR3 size: 16 residues. The CDR3 loop is CASSSGTLRGWAEAFF. Here the CDR3 DNA reads TGTGCCAGCAGCTCCGGGACACTCAGGGGATGGGCTGAAGCTTTCTTT.

V and J are TRBV10-3 and TRBJ1-2; no clear D. Germline CDR1 is ENHRY and CDR2 is SYGVKD. V lost 0 bases and J lost 8, with 7 bases in between. The CDR3 covers 12 residues. The CDR3 loop is CAISESSWGYTF. The DNA of the CDR3 is TGTGCCATCAGTGAGTCGAGTTGGGGCTACACCTTC.

This clone has only a few counts. The rearrangement uses TRBV9 and TRBJ2-6; 7 bases map to TRBD1. Germline-derived CDR1 and CDR2 are SGDLS and YYNGEE. V was pared by 6 bases and J by 1 base, with 13 bases of the junction left unmatched. The CDR3 length is 18 residues. The CDR3 is CASTTGGRGPSGANVLTF. CDR3 sequence (DNA): TGTGCCAGCACCACAGGTGGAAGGGGGCCATCTGGGGCCAACGTCCTGACTTTC.

This clone was observed a handful of times. The chain recombines TRBV7-9 with TRBJ1-5, with D possibly matching TRBD1 (5 bases). The CDR3 has 15 amino acids. V lost 5 bases, J lost 5 bases, and 16 bases lay in between. Germline V gene data show CDR1 as SEHNR and CDR2 as FQNEAQ (reference sequence). The CDR3 bases are TGTGCCAGCAGCCCTCGGGGGAAGGGGCATCAGCCCCAGCATTTT. Amino acids: CASSPRGKGHQPQHF.

This clone was recorded a few times. The gene calls are TRBV7-2 and TRBJ2-3; D is unclear. Germline CDR1 and CDR2: SGHTA and FQGNSA. There are 14 residues in the CDR3. Between the trimmed V and J ends, which lost 1 base and 4 bases, there was a span of 9 bases. The CDR3, as DNA: TGTGCCAGCAGCTTAGATCCTAATCCAGATACGCAGTATTTT. Protein sequence: CASSLDPNPDTQYF.

The chain carries TRBV6-5 and TRBJ2-3; 8 bases agree with TRBD2. J was trimmed by 1 base and V by 4 bases; bases with no gene match: 7. The germline gives CDR1 MNHEY, CDR2 SVGAGI. CDR3 length: 16 residues. The CDR3: CASSSLGRGGTDTQYF. CDR3 DNA: TGTGCCAGCAGTTCCCTCGGGAGGGGAGGCACAGATACGCAGTATTTT.

This clone was counted between two and nine times. The chain couples TRBV28 to TRBJ2-2; 7 bases agree with TRBD2. Per germline, CDR1 MDHEN and CDR2 SYDVKM. The V gene end was trimmed by 5 bases and the J gene end by 5 bases; junction bases not matched to a gene: 5. The CDR3 is 14 amino acids. For the CDR3, the DNA is TGTGCCAGCAGTCCCTGGGGGGGGACCGGGGAGCTGTTTTTT. This translates into CASSPWGGTGELFF.

This chain uses TRBV28 with TRBJ2-2, with D maybe TRBD2 (6 bases). CDR1 and CDR2 (germline): MDHEN, SYDVKM. V lost 5 bases to trimming and J lost 0 bases, with 13 bases between them. The CDR3 length is 16 residues. The CDR3 DNA reads as TGTGCCAGCAGTCCCGCGGGGCGCGCGAACACCGGGGAGCTGTTTTTT. The encoded protein is CASSPAGRANTGELFF. Full variable domain (remainder filled in from reference TRBV28 and TRBJ2-2): DVKVTQSSRYLVKRTGEKVFLECVQDMDHENMFWYRQDPGLGLRLIYFSYDVKMKEKGDIPEGYSVSREKKERFSLILESASTNQTSMYLCASSPAGRANTGELFFGEGSRLTVL.

The chain carries TRBV30 and TRBJ1-6; D may be TRBD1 (6 bases). Germline CDR1 GTSNPN, CDR2 SVGIG (reference sequence). Trimming shortened V by 5 bases and J by 7 bases, and 12 bases separated the two germline ends. The CDR3 is 13 amino acids. CDR3 DNA sequence: TGTGCCTGGCAGGGGTGGGGAAATTCACCCCTCCACTTT. As protein: CAWQGWGNSPLHF.

V is TRBV5-6 and J is TRBJ2-7, with TRBD2 matching over 7 bases. The trim removed 4 bases at V and 4 bases at J, leaving 8 bases unmatched. The germline gives CDR1 SGHDT, CDR2 YYEEEE. The CDR3 sequence is 14 residues long. The CDR3 reads CASSKGLVRYEQYF. CDR3 bases: TGTGCCAGCAGCAAAGGACTAGTAAGGTACGAGCAGTACTTC. Variable domain in full (rest from reference TRBV5-6 and TRBJ2-7): DAGVTQSPTHLIKTRGQQVTLRCSPKSGHDTVSWYQQALGQGPQFIFQYYEEEERQRGNFPDRFSGHQFPNYSSELNVNALLLGDSALYLCASSKGLVRYEQYFGPGTRLTVT.

The V and J genes are TRBV6-6 and TRBJ1-4; D remains ambiguous. Germline V lookup: CDR1 MNHNY, CDR2 SVGAGI (reference sequence). Trimming shortened V by 5 bases and J by 10 bases, and 23 bases separated the two germline ends. The CDR3 is 16 residues long. CDR3 in DNA: TGTGCCAGCAGTCCGGGGAAACATTGGGAGGGCGTAAAACTGTTTTTT. It yields the protein CASSPGKHWEGVKLFF.

This chain joins TRBV11-2 and TRBJ1-2, with D perhaps matching TRBD1 (5 bases). V lost 6 bases and J 5 bases, leaving 25 bases between the germline ends. CDR1 is SGHAT and CDR2 is FQNNGV in the germline V gene. This CDR3 is 17 amino acids long. As DNA, the CDR3 is TGTGCCAGCAGGGATGGGGGGAGCGCGGGACCCGGGTATGGCTACACCTTC. Amino acid sequence: CASRDGGSAGPGYGYTF.

This clone has only a few counts. The J gene is TRBJ1-1, the V gene TRBV7-2; 7 bases are shared with TRBD1. The CDR3 has 15 amino acids. CDR1 SGHTA and CDR2 FQGNSA come from the germline V gene. V gave up 5 bases and J gave up 1 base; unmatched junction bases: 7. CDR3 DNA sequence: TGTGCCAGCAGCCGCCGACAGGGAACGAACACTGAAGCTTTCTTT. It codes for CASSRRQGTNTEAFF.

The chain recombines TRBV28 with TRBJ2-7; TRBD2 matches at 13 bases. CDR1 and CDR2 from the germline V gene are MDHEN and SYDVKM. CDR3 length equals 15 residues. V shed 7 bases, J shed 3 bases, and the junction held 6 bases outside the gene matches. The CDR3 nucleotides read TGTGCCAGCAATACACTAGCGGGAGGGATCTACGAGCAGTACTTC. Residues: CASNTLAGGIYEQYF. Variable domain in full (rest from reference TRBV28 and TRBJ2-7): DVKVTQSSRYLVKRTGEKVFLECVQDMDHENMFWYRQDPGLGLRLIYFSYDVKMKEKGDIPEGYSVSREKKERFSLILESASTNQTSMYLCASNTLAGGIYEQYFGPGTRLTVT.

The genes are TRBV29-1 and TRBJ2-2; the match to TRBD1 covers 9 bases. V dropped 4 bases and J dropped 5; count of bases not matched to a gene: 11. CDR1 SQVTM and CDR2 ANQGSEA come from the germline V gene. The CDR3 runs to 16 residues. For the CDR3, the DNA is TGCAGCGTTGTAGGGTCCGGGACAGGGCGTACCGGGGAGCTGTTTTTT. Translating it yields CSVVGSGTGRTGELFF.

The V and J genes are TRBV15 and TRBJ1-1; 8 bases match TRBD1. The CDR3 sequence is 17 residues long. The germline gives CDR1 LNHNV, CDR2 YYDKDF (reference sequence). V lost 0 bases to trimming and J lost 7 bases; unmatched junction nucleotides: 13. The CDR3 is CATSRDYSDRGSIEAFF. CDR3 in DNA: TGTGCCACCAGCAGAGATTACTCCGACAGGGGTAGTATTGAAGCTTTCTTT.

The chain carries TRBV5-4 and TRBJ2-2; 10 nucleotides agree with TRBD2. Germline V gives CDR1 SGHNT, CDR2 YYREEE (reference sequence). The CDR3 is 15 amino acids. Trimming removed 4 bases from V and 4 bases from J; junction bases left unmatched: 4. This CDR3 reads CASSPGLAVTGELFF. The CDR3 DNA reads as TGTGCCAGCAGCCCCGGACTAGCGGTCACCGGGGAGCTGTTTTTT.

This rearrangement joins TRBV27 to TRBJ2-7, with D tentatively TRBD1 (6 bases). This CDR3 has 13 residues. Trimming pared 5 bases from V and 3 bases from J, leaving 11 bases between. Germline V gives CDR1 MNHEY, CDR2 SMNVEV (reference sequence). The DNA of the CDR3 is TGTGCCAGCAGTGAGACAGGCTACTACGAGCAGTACTTC. Translation: CASSETGYYEQYF.

The J gene is TRBJ1-1, the V gene TRBV7-9, with D hard to call. The length of the CDR3 is 14 residues. With 2 bases removed from V and 3 bases from J, the gap between germline ends came to 10 bases. The V gene's germline CDR1 is SEHNR and CDR2 FQNEAQ (reference sequence). In DNA, the CDR3 is TGTGCCAGCAGCTTAAGGGTGGACTACACTGAAGCTTTCTTT. Its protein is CASSLRVDYTEAFF.

This clone was detected a few times. The junction and the germline gene differ at one end; a read error may be behind it. The V and J genes are TRBV5-7 and TRBJ2-7; TRBD2 matches 11 bases. TRBV5-7 has ORF status, its function being uncertain. This CDR3 is 14 amino acids long. The CDR3 reads CASSLPTDTSGSGF. CDR3 DNA sequence: TGTGCCAGCAGCTTGCCGACTGACACTAGCGGGAGTGGATTC.

This chain links TRBV18 with TRBJ1-2; D is uncertain. The CDR3 loop spans 15 amino acids. The V gene's germline CDR1 is KGHSH and CDR2 LQKENI. The germline V and J ends were trimmed by 5 bases and 6 bases, with 19 bases remaining between them. CDR3 amino acids: CASSYNWESWDGYTF. The CDR3, as DNA: TGTGCCAGCTCATACAACTGGGAGTCCTGGGATGGCTACACCTTC.

This clone was found a few times. The chain employs TRBV19 and TRBJ2-5; TRBD2 aligns across 7 bases. The CDR3 length is 15 residues. Trimming removed 4 bases from V and 2 bases from J; junction bases left unmatched: 7. Looked up from germline, CDR1 is LNHDA and CDR2 is SQIVND (reference sequence). CDR3 residues: CASSTTASGQETQYF. The CDR3 region has the DNA TGTGCCAGTAGTACGACAGCTAGCGGACAAGAGACCCAGTACTTC.